This T cell receptor beta chain is from a study of T-cell memory formation after mild COVID-19. The study's findings and limits: Shrinking CD4+ clones resided mostly in CM and EM, and CD8+ ones in EMRA. A second wave of clones peaked on day 37, and their SARS-CoV-2 specificity went unconfirmed. While clones contracting from day 15 to 85 were balanced between CD4 and CD8, later expanders leaned CD4+.

CDR3 size: 17 residues. After removal of 6 bases from V and 0 bases from J, the junction contained 15 bases not matched to a gene. CDR1 is DFQATT, CDR2 SNEGSKA, per germline (reference sequence). In TCRdb, the 5' RACE reads were re-called with MiXCR into one record per CDR3 protein. This sample has 220,000 or so distinct CDR3 sequences; approximately 10% occur once, and the top ten carry roughly 4%. Many counts were recorded for this clonotype. Its antigen is not known. Specimen: PBMCs or a T cell subset sorted from them (not recorded which). The chain uses TRBV20-1 and TRBJ2-5; 8 bases are a match to TRBD2. The receptor's source is a man aged 18 to 30 who had mild COVID-19 (a few samples of this study predate the infection). Cell type and time point are not known. The CDR3 coding sequence is TGCAGTGCCCCCTCGGGAGCGGGGGCGACCTACCAAGAGACCCAGTACTTC. Its protein product is CSAPSGAGATYQETQYF.